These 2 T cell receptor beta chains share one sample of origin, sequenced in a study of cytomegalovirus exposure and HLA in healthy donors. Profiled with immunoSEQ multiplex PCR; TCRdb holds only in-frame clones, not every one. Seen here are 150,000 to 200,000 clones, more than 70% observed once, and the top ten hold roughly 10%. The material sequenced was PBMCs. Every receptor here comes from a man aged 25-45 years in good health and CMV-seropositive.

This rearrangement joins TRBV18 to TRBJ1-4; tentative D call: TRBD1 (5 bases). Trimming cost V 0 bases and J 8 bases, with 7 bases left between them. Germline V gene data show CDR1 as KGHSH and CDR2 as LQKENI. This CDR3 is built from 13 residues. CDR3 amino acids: CASSPPGVEKLFF. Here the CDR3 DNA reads TGTGCCAGCTCACCACCAGGGGTAGAAAAACTGTTTTTT.

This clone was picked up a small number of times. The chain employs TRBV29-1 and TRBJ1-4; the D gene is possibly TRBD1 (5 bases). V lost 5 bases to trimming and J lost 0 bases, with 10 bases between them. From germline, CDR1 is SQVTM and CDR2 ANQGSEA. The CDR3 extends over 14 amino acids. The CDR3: CSVISGATNEKLFF. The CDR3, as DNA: TGCAGCGTTATTTCGGGGGCAACTAATGAAAAACTGTTTTTT.